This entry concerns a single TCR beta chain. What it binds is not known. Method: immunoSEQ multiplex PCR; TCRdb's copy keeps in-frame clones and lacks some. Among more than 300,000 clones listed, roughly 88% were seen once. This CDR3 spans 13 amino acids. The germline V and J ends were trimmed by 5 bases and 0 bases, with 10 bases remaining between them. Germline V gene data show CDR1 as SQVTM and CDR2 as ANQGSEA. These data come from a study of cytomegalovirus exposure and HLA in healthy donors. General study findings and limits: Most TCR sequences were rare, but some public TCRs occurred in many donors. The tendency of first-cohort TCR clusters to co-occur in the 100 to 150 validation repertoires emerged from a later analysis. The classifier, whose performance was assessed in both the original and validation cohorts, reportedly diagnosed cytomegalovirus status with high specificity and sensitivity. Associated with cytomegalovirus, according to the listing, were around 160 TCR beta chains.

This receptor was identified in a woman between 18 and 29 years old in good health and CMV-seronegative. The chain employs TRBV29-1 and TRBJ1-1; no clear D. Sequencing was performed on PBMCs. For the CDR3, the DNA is TGCAGCGTTAGAGAGATGATGAACACTGAAGCTTTCTTT. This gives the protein CSVREMMNTEAFF.